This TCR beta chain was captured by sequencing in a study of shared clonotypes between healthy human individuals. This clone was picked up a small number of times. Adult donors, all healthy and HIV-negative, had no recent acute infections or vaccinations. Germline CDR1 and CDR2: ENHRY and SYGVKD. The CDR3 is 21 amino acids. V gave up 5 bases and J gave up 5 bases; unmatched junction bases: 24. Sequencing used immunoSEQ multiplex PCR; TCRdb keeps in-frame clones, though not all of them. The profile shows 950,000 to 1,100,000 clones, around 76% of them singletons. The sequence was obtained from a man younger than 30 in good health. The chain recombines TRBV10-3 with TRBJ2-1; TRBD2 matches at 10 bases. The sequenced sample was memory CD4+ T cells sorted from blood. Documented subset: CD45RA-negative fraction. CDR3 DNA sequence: TGTGCCATCAGTCTGAGTCGAGAGACACTAGCGGGACTTTACGCCCACAATGAGCAGTTCTTC. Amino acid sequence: CAISLSRETLAGLYAHNEQFF.